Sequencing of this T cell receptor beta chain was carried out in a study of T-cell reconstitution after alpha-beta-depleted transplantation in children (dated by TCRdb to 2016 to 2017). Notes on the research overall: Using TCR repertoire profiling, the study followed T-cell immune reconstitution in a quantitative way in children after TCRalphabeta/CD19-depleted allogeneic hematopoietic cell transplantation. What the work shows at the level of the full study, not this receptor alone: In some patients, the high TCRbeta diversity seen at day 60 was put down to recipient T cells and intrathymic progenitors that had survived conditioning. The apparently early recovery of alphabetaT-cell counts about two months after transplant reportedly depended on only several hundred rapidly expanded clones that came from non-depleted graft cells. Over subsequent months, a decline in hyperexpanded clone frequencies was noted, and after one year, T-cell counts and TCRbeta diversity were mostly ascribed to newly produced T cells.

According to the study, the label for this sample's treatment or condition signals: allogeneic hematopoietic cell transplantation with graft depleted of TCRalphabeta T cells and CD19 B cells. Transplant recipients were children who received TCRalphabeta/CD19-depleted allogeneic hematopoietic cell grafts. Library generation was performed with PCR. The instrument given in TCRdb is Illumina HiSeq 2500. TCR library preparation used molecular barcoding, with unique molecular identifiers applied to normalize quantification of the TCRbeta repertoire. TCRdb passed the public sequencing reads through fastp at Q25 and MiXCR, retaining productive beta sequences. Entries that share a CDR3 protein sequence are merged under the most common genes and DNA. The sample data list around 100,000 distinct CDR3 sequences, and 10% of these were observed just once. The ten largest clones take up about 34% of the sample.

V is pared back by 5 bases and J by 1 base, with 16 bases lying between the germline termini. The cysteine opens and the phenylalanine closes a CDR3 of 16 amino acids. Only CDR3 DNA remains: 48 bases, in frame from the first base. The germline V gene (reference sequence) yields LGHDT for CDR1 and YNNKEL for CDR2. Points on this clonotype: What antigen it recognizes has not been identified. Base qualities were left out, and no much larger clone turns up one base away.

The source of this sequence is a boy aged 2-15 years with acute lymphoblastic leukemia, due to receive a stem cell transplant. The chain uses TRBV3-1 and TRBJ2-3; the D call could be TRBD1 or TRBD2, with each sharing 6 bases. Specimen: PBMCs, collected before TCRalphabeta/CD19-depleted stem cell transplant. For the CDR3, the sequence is CASSKGGLSRTDTQYF. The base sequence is TGTGCCAGCAGCAAGGGGGGCTTGTCTCGCACAGATACGCAGTATTTT.